The rows below give T cell receptor beta chains drawn from one sample of a study of monozygotic twins with inflammatory bowel disease. Each CDR3 protein gets one entry in TCRdb, which reprocessed the 5' RACE reads and gives no DNA. With about 160,000 distinct CDR3 sequences in the sample, the ten largest clones hold over 2.5%. What was sequenced was blood. The receptors originated from a human donor with ulcerative colitis or Crohn's disease, or a healthy co-twin of an affected twin (not recorded which). Each CDR3 is given with its conserved first and last residue.

v_gene: TRBV11-1
j_gene: TRBJ2-1
CDR3aa: CASSFIGSSGPSRRNEQFF

v_gene: TRBV18
j_gene: TRBJ2-1
CDR3aa: CASSPPSGSPNEQFF

v_gene: TRBV6-6
j_gene: TRBJ2-7
CDR3aa: CASSRQGNGYEQYF

v_gene: TRBV20-1
j_gene: TRBJ2-3
CDR3aa: CSARVGGSTDTQYF

v_gene: TRBV9
j_gene: TRBJ2-5
CDR3aa: CASSVVPRSETQYF

v_gene: TRBV20-1
j_gene: TRBJ2-7
CDR3aa: CSARDSMHYEQYF

v_gene: TRBV28
j_gene: TRBJ2-1
CDR3aa: CASRTRWDSNNEQFF

v_gene: TRBV20-1
j_gene: TRBJ2-6
CDR3aa: CSAAGGTSGANVLTF

v_gene: TRBV5-1
j_gene: TRBJ2-5
CDR3aa: CASSLGTSGRQTQYF

v_gene: TRBV11-2
j_gene: TRBJ2-5
CDR3aa: CASSLGGFEETQYF

v_gene: TRBV5-1
j_gene: TRBJ2-7
CDR3aa: CASSLTTSPNYEQYF

v_gene: TRBV25-1
j_gene: TRBJ2-2
CDR3aa: CASSEWGARGTGELFF

v_gene: TRBV20-1
j_gene: TRBJ2-5
CDR3aa: CSSRGVRETQYF

v_gene: TRBV7-3
j_gene: TRBJ1-1
CDR3aa: CASSSKTGEAEAFF

v_gene: TRBV6-4
j_gene: TRBJ2-1
CDR3aa: CASSDDKEAEQFF

v_gene: TRBV30
j_gene: TRBJ2-1
CDR3aa: CAWNGVARGNEQFF

v_gene: TRBV27
j_gene: TRBJ1-5
CDR3aa: CASSLYRDQPQHF

v_gene: TRBV4-1
j_gene: TRBJ2-7
CDR3aa: CASSHSTGTADLNYEQYF

v_gene: TRBV19
j_gene: TRBJ2-6
CDR3aa: CASSPLGFSGANVLTF

v_gene: TRBV28
j_gene: TRBJ2-7
CDR3aa: CASSPTWVRTLRSEQYF

v_gene: TRBV5-1
j_gene: TRBJ2-3
CDR3aa: CASSAGLAGGSIDTQYF

v_gene: TRBV5-5
j_gene: TRBJ2-1
CDR3aa: CASSPVGSSYNEQFF

v_gene: TRBV27
j_gene: TRBJ2-7
CDR3aa: CASSLRQEFYEQYF

v_gene: TRBV7-8
j_gene: TRBJ1-4
CDR3aa: CASSLMASTNEKLFF

v_gene: TRBV7-9
j_gene: TRBJ2-5
CDR3aa: CASSLVPPGVRQETQYF

v_gene: TRBV2
j_gene: TRBJ2-1
CDR3aa: CASSRTGNNNEQFF

v_gene: TRBV15
j_gene: TRBJ2-1
CDR3aa: CATSIPEGEGVGNEQFF

v_gene: TRBV13
j_gene: TRBJ2-5
CDR3aa: CASSATGTQYF

v_gene: TRBV5-6
j_gene: TRBJ2-3
CDR3aa: CASSYSAGAAGDTQYF

v_gene: TRBV20-1
j_gene: TRBJ2-1
CDR3aa: CSAQGLAGSSYNEQFF

v_gene: TRBV5-1
j_gene: TRBJ1-2
CDR3aa: CASSFDRHRYTF